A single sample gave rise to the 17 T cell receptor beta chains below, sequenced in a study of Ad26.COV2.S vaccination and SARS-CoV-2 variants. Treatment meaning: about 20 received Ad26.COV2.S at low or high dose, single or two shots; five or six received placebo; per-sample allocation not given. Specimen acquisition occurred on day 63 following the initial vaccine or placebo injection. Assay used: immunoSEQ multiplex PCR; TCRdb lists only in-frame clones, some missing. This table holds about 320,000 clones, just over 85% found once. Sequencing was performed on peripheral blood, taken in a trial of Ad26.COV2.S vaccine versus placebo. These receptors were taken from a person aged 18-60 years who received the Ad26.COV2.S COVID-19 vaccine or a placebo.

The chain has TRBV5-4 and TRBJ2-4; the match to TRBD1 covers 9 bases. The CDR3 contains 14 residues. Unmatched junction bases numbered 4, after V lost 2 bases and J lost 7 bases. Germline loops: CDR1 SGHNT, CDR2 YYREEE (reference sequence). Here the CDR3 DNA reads TGTGCCAGCAGCTTCTCAGGACAGGGGAACATTCAGTACTTC. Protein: CASSFSGQGNIQYF.

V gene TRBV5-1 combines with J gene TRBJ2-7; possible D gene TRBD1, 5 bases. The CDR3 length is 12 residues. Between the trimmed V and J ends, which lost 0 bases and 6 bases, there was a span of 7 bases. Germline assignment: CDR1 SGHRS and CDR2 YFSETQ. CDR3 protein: CASSLGGSEQYF. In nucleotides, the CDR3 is TGCGCCAGCAGCTTGGGGGGCAGCGAGCAGTACTTC.

The CDR3 region has the DNA TGTGCCAGCAGCCCCCACCAGCGTGGGGCCCCTCTTGGTGAGCAGTTCTTC. It is translated as CASSPHQRGAPLGEQFF. The chain has TRBV7-3 and TRBJ2-1, with a weak D call TRBD1 (5 bases). Trimming pared 5 bases from V and 9 bases from J, leaving 26 bases between. This CDR3 spans 17 amino acids. Germline CDR1 is SGHTA and CDR2 is FQGTGA.

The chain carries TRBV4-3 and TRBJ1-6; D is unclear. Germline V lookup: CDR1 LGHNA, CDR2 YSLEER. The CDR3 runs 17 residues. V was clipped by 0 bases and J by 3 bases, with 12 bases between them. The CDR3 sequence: CASSQDFFPNYNSPLHF. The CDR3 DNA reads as TGCGCCAGCAGCCAAGATTTTTTCCCTAACTATAATTCACCCCTCCACTTT.

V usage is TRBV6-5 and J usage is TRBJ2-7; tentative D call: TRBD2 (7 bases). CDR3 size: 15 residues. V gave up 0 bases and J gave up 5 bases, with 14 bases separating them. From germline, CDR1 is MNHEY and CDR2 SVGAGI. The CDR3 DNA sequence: TGTGCCAGCAGTTACTCGGTTGGGGAGGGGGACGAGCAGTACTTC. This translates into CASSYSVGEGDEQYF.

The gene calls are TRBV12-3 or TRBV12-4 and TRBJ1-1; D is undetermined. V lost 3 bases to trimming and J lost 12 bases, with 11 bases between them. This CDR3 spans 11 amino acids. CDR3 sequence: CASSFGDLPFF. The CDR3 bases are TGTGCCAGCAGTTTCGGGGATTTGCCTTTCTTT.

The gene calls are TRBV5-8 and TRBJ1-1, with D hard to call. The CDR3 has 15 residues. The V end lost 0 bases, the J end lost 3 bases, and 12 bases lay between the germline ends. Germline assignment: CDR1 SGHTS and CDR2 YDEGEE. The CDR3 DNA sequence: TGTGCCAGCAGCTTGGAGGCGCCCGGGGACACTGAAGCTTTCTTT. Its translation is CASSLEAPGDTEAFF.

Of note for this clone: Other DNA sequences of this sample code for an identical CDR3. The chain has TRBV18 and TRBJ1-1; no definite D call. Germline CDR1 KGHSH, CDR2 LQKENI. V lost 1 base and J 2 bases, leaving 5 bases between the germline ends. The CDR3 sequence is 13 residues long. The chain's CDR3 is CASSPLSNTEAFF. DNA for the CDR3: TGTGCCAGCTCACCACTCTCTAACACTGAAGCTTTCTTT.

CDR3 in DNA: TGTGCCAGCAGCCCCGGCGGTGCAGGCATGAACACTGAAGCTTTCTTT. The encoded protein is CASSPGGAGMNTEAFF. The chain links TRBV5-4 to TRBJ1-1; D gene ambiguous. V gave up 4 bases and J gave up 0 bases, with 16 bases separating them. Germline CDR1 is SGHNT and CDR2 is YYREEE (reference sequence). This CDR3 comprises 16 residues.

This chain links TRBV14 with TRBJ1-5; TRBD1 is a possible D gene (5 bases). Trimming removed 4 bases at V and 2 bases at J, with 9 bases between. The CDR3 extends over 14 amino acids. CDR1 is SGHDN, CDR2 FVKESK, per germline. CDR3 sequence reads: CASSRGGGNQPQHF. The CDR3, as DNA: TGTGCCAGCAGCCGGGGGGGAGGCAATCAGCCCCAGCATTTT.

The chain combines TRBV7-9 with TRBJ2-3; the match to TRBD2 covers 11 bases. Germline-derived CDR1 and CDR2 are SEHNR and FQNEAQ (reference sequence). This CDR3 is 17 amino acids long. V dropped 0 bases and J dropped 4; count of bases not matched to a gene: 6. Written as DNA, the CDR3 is TGTGCCAGCAGCTTAGCTCCGACTAGCGGGGACTCAGATACGCAGTATTTT. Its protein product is CASSLAPTSGDSDTQYF.

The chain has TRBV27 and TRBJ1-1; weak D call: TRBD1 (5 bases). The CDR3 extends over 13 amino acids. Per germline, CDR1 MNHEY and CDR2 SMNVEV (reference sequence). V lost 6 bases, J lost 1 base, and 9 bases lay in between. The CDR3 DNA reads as TGTGCCAGCAGGGGACGGGGGAACACTGAAGCTTTCTTT. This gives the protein CASRGRGNTEAFF.

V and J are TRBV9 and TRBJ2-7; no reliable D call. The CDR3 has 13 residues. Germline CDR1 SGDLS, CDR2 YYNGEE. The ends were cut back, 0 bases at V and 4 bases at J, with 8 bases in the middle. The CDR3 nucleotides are TGTGCCAGCAGCGTAGATGGCGATTACGAGCAGTACTTC. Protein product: CASSVDGDYEQYF.

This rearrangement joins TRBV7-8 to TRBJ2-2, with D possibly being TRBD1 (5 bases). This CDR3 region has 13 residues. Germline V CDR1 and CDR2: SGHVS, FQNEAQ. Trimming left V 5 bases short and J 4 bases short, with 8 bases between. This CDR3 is CASSPRGTGELFF. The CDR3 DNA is TGTGCCAGCAGCCCTAGGGGCACCGGGGAGCTGTTTTTT.

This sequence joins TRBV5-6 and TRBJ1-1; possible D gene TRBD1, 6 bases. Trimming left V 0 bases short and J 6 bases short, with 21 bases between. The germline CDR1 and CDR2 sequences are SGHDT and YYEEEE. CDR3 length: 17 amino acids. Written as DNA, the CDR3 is TGTGCCAGCAGCTTGGGATCAGATGACAGGTGGAGCGCTGAAGCTTTCTTT. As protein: CASSLGSDDRWSAEAFF.

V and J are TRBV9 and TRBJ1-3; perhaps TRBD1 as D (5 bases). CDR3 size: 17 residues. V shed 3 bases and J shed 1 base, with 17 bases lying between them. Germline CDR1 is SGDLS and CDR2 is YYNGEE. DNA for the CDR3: TGTGCCAGCAGCGCTTTAACGGGACCCGTTTCTGGAAACACCATATATTTT. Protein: CASSALTGPVSGNTIYF.

The CDR3 DNA follows: TGTGCCAGCAGCGTAGGGGGCAGGAGCACCGGGGAGCTGTTTTTT. Amino acid sequence: CASSVGGRSTGELFF. The rearrangement uses TRBV9 and TRBJ2-2, with a tentative D call TRBD1 (5 bases). The CDR3 is 15 residues long. V lost 0 bases to trimming and J lost 4 bases, with 10 bases between them. The germline V gene encodes CDR1 SGDLS and CDR2 YYNGEE.